This is a list of T cell receptor beta chains from one sample in a study of cytomegalovirus exposure and HLA in healthy donors. Using immunoSEQ multiplex PCR, the repertoire was profiled, and TCRdb retains in-frame clones only, with some absent. The sample contains about 150,000 clones, 60% to 85% of which appear only once. Material for sequencing was PBMCs. Receptors were obtained from a middle-aged woman in good health and CMV-seronegative. The CDR3 runs from the conserved cysteine through the conserved F or W. Each record gives: V gene, clone size, D gene, J gene, CDR3 protein, CDR3 DNA. D genes are given only for firm matches. For some rows the clone size is stated as once, few or many, or as a class when expanded; others skip it.

v_call: TRBV4-1
clone_size: once
d_call: TRBD2
j_call: TRBJ2-7
cdr3_aa: CASSQEGSSGGRGEQYF
cdr3_nt: TGCGCCAGCAGCCAAGAAGGGTCTAGCGGGGGAAGGGGCGAGCAGTACTTC

v_call: TRBV11-2
clone_size: .
d_call: TRBD2
j_call: TRBJ2-1
cdr3_aa: CASRYPPISGGGSYNEQFF
cdr3_nt: TGTGCCAGCAGGTACCCACCCATTAGCGGGGGGGGCTCCTACAATGAGCAGTTCTTC

v_call: TRBV6-1
clone_size: .
d_call: TRBD1
j_call: TRBJ2-4
cdr3_aa: CASSAPGGWAKNIQYF
cdr3_nt: TGTGCCAGCAGTGCCCCAGGGGGCTGGGCCAAAAACATTCAGTACTTC

v_call: TRBV29-1
clone_size: .
d_call: .
j_call: TRBJ1-1
cdr3_aa: CTGASTGSTEAFF
cdr3_nt: TGCACCGGAGCCTCTACAGGGAGCACTGAAGCTTTCTTT

v_call: TRBV6-6
clone_size: .
d_call: TRBD1
j_call: TRBJ2-5
cdr3_aa: CASSFDRGFQETQYF
cdr3_nt: TGTGCCAGCAGCTTTGACAGGGGATTCCAAGAGACCCAGTACTTC

v_call: TRBV2
clone_size: .
d_call: TRBD2
j_call: TRBJ2-1
cdr3_aa: CASNPPTSGGPWNEQFF
cdr3_nt: TGTGCCAGTAATCCCCCGACTAGCGGAGGCCCCTGGAATGAGCAGTTCTTC

v_call: TRBV27
clone_size: .
d_call: .
j_call: TRBJ2-5
cdr3_aa: CASSYRSGKETQYF
cdr3_nt: TGTGCCAGCAGTTACCGCTCAGGGAAGGAGACCCAGTACTTC

v_call: TRBV6-5
clone_size: few
d_call: .
j_call: TRBJ2-3
cdr3_aa: CASTTERGDTQYF
cdr3_nt: TGTGCCAGCACCACAGAACGGGGAGATACGCAGTATTTT

v_call: TRBV2
clone_size: once
d_call: .
j_call: TRBJ1-4
cdr3_aa: CASSRNEKLFF
cdr3_nt: TGTGCCAGCAGTCGTAATGAAAAACTGTTTTTT

v_call: TRBV21-1
clone_size: few
d_call: .
j_call: TRBJ1-4
cdr3_aa: CASNSSSRGKLFF
cdr3_nt: TGTGCCAGCAACTCAAGTTCTAGGGGGAAACTGTTTTTT

v_call: TRBV7-2
clone_size: once
d_call: .
j_call: TRBJ2-2
cdr3_aa: CASSLGAATGELFF
cdr3_nt: TGTGCCAGCAGCTTAGGGGCAGCCACCGGGGAGCTGTTTTTT

v_call: TRBV2
clone_size: .
d_call: .
j_call: TRBJ2-3
cdr3_aa: CASSESGHLGPDTQYF
cdr3_nt: TGTGCCAGCAGTGAATCGGGTCACCTTGGCCCAGATACGCAGTATTTT

v_call: TRBV30
clone_size: few
d_call: .
j_call: TRBJ1-5
cdr3_aa: CAWSRGTGQPQHF
cdr3_nt: TGTGCCTGGAGTCGGGGGACCGGGCAGCCCCAGCATTTT

v_call: TRBV30
clone_size: once
d_call: .
j_call: TRBJ1-5
cdr3_aa: CAWSAQDQPQHF
cdr3_nt: TGTGCCTGGAGTGCGCAGGATCAGCCCCAGCATTTT

v_call: TRBV6-6
clone_size: .
d_call: TRBD2
j_call: TRBJ2-1
cdr3_aa: CASSTDGGGYNEQFF
cdr3_nt: TGTGCCAGCAGTACGGACGGGGGGGGGTACAATGAGCAGTTCTTC

v_call: TRBV6-5
clone_size: .
d_call: TRBD1
j_call: TRBJ1-1
cdr3_aa: CASSSGQVNTEAFF
cdr3_nt: TGTGCCAGCAGTTCAGGACAGGTGAACACTGAAGCTTTCTTT

v_call: TRBV4-2
clone_size: .
d_call: TRBD2
j_call: TRBJ2-5
cdr3_aa: CASSRNGLAGQRYQETQYF
cdr3_nt: TGTGCCAGCAGCCGGAACGGACTAGCGGGCCAGCGGTACCAAGAGACCCAGTACTTC

v_call: TRBV28
clone_size: .
d_call: .
j_call: TRBJ1-1
cdr3_aa: CASSSRTAWNTEAFF
cdr3_nt: TGTGCCAGCAGTTCCCGGACAGCTTGGAACACTGAAGCTTTCTTT

v_call: TRBV4-1
clone_size: .
d_call: .
j_call: TRBJ1-2
cdr3_aa: CASSQESGYGYTF
cdr3_nt: TGCGCCAGCAGCCAAGAATCGGGGTATGGCTACACCTTC

v_call: TRBV11-2
clone_size: .
d_call: .
j_call: TRBJ1-2
cdr3_aa: CASSLEDTGGYTF
cdr3_nt: TGTGCCAGCAGCTTAGAGGACACCGGGGGCTACACCTTC

v_call: TRBV25-1
clone_size: .
d_call: .
j_call: TRBJ2-7
cdr3_aa: CASSDQGIYEQYF
cdr3_nt: TGTGCCAGCAGTGACCAGGGGATCTACGAGCAGTACTTC

v_call: TRBV6-5
clone_size: .
d_call: .
j_call: TRBJ2-5
cdr3_aa: CASSPRSEETQYF
cdr3_nt: TGTGCCAGCTCCCCTCGGAGCGAAGAGACCCAGTACTTC

v_call: TRBV30
clone_size: .
d_call: TRBD2
j_call: TRBJ2-7
cdr3_aa: CAWTPGGKSYEQYF
cdr3_nt: TGTGCCTGGACCCCCGGGGGGAAATCCTACGAGCAGTACTTC

v_call: TRBV5-5
clone_size: .
d_call: TRBD1
j_call: TRBJ1-2
cdr3_aa: CARGTGGRYTF
cdr3_nt: TGTGCCAGAGGGACAGGGGGTCGCTACACCTTC

v_call: TRBV4-2
clone_size: .
d_call: .
j_call: TRBJ2-5
cdr3_aa: CASSLGAGAHQETQYF
cdr3_nt: TGTGCCAGCAGCCTGGGTGCGGGGGCTCACCAAGAGACCCAGTACTTC

v_call: TRBV10-3
clone_size: .
d_call: .
j_call: TRBJ2-7
cdr3_aa: CAISEGRGADEQYF
cdr3_nt: TGTGCCATCAGTGAGGGCAGGGGTGCGGACGAGCAGTACTTC

v_call: TRBV20-1
clone_size: .
d_call: .
j_call: TRBJ2-7
cdr3_aa: CSGRQAYEQYF
cdr3_nt: TGCAGTGGACGACAAGCTTACGAGCAGTACTTC

v_call: TRBV28
clone_size: .
d_call: TRBD1
j_call: TRBJ1-2
cdr3_aa: CASSSPRDRVYYGYTF
cdr3_nt: TGTGCCAGCAGTTCCCCTCGGGACAGGGTATACTATGGCTACACCTTC

v_call: TRBV30
clone_size: few
d_call: .
j_call: TRBJ2-3
cdr3_aa: CAWSLGGDSTDTQYF
cdr3_nt: TGTGCCTGGAGTCTGGGCGGGGATAGCACAGATACGCAGTATTTT

v_call: TRBV6-4
clone_size: few
d_call: TRBD2
j_call: TRBJ2-2
cdr3_aa: CASSDWLAGPTGELFF
cdr3_nt: TGTGCCAGCAGTGATTGGCTAGCGGGCCCCACCGGGGAGCTGTTTTTT

v_call: TRBV7-7
clone_size: .
d_call: .
j_call: TRBJ2-5
cdr3_aa: CASSPRTAQETQYF
cdr3_nt: TGTGCTAGCAGCCCCCGGACAGCGCAAGAGACCCAGTACTTC

v_call: TRBV11-3
clone_size: .
d_call: .
j_call: TRBJ2-1
cdr3_aa: CASSSPKGSLSSYNEQFF
cdr3_nt: TGTGCCAGCAGCTCGCCCAAGGGGTCGCTGAGCTCCTACAATGAGCAGTTCTTC

v_call: TRBV18
clone_size: .
d_call: TRBD2
j_call: TRBJ2-3
cdr3_aa: CASSPLPLAGTDTQYF
cdr3_nt: TGTGCCAGCTCACCACTTCCACTAGCGGGCACAGATACGCAGTATTTT

v_call: TRBV6-6
clone_size: few
d_call: TRBD1
j_call: TRBJ1-1
cdr3_aa: CASSYTGTANTEAFF
cdr3_nt: TGTGCCAGCAGTTACACCGGGACAGCGAACACTGAAGCTTTCTTT

v_call: TRBV7-9
clone_size: .
d_call: .
j_call: TRBJ1-1
cdr3_aa: CASSSPKNTEAFF
cdr3_nt: TGTGCCAGCAGCTCACCTAAAAACACTGAAGCTTTCTTT

v_call: TRBV5-4
clone_size: .
d_call: TRBD1
j_call: TRBJ2-7
cdr3_aa: CASSLGQGVPYEQYF
cdr3_nt: TGTGCCAGCAGCTTGGGACAGGGGGTCCCCTACGAGCAGTACTTC

v_call: TRBV9
clone_size: .
d_call: .
j_call: TRBJ2-5
cdr3_aa: CASSVARTGETQYF
cdr3_nt: TGTGCCAGCAGCGTAGCTAGGACTGGGGAGACCCAGTACTTC

v_call: TRBV18
clone_size: .
d_call: .
j_call: TRBJ1-1
cdr3_aa: CASSPQGPSGTEAFF
cdr3_nt: TGTGCCAGCTCACCACAGGGGCCGTCGGGCACTGAAGCTTTCTTT

v_call: TRBV5-1
clone_size: .
d_call: .
j_call: TRBJ1-2
cdr3_aa: CASTQSLQGNYGYTF
cdr3_nt: TGCGCCAGCACCCAATCCTTACAGGGAAACTATGGCTACACCTTC

v_call: TRBV2
clone_size: .
d_call: .
j_call: TRBJ2-5
cdr3_aa: CASSGEETQYF
cdr3_nt: TGTGCCAGCAGTGGAGAGGAGACCCAGTACTTC

v_call: TRBV5-6
clone_size: .
d_call: .
j_call: TRBJ1-4
cdr3_aa: CASSLNGGGNEKLFF
cdr3_nt: TGTGCCAGCAGCTTGAATGGCGGGGGGAATGAAAAACTGTTTTTT